This TCR beta chain originates from a study of metastatic and nonmetastatic thyroid tumors. The sample holds many counts of this clone. V lost 3 bases, J lost 6 bases, and 20 bases lay in between. The CDR3 is made up of 17 amino acids. The germline gives CDR1 SGHDN, CDR2 FVKESK. TCRdb re-called the PCR reads through MiXCR. The sample yields 35,000 to 40,000 clones, 26% seen once. The entire patient cohort was treatment-naive prior to thyroid surgery. Sample: blood. The chain is built from TRBV14 and TRBJ2-2; possibly TRBD1 for D (6 bases). The TCR comes from a female donor with papillary thyroid cancer or a benign thyroid nodule (not recorded which). Some clones in this sample may be carry-over from other donors' samples. The CDR3 DNA reads TGTGCCAGCAGCCATATTACGGGACAAAGAAAGGCCGGGGAGCTGTTTTTT. It specifies CASSHITGQRKAGELFF.